One T cell receptor (beta chain) is described in this entry. Its antigen remains unknown. Researchers ran the PCR with 60 Vbeta and 13 Jbeta primers. Generated by immunoSEQ multiplex PCR, the TCRdb table keeps only in-frame clones and is missing some. The sample contains about 160,000 clones, approximately 81% of which appear only once. The data stem from a study of cytomegalovirus exposure and HLA in healthy donors. Study-wide results and limits: Reportedly, fewer N-insertions than the roughly 700-donor mean appeared in an Asian-associated ancestry cluster in a later analysis.

Trimming removed 5 bases from V and 2 bases from J, with 9 bases in between. Germline V gene sequence: CDR1 SGHRS, CDR2 YFSETQ. The CDR3 runs 13 residues. The sequence came from a man aged 50 to 59 in good health and CMV-seropositive. The sequenced material came from PBMCs. This chain connects TRBV5-1 to TRBJ2-3, with D perhaps TRBD2 (6 bases). As DNA, the CDR3 is TGCGCCAGCAGGGGACTCACCACAGATACGCAGTATTTT. This codes for CASRGLTTDTQYF.